The 31 T cell receptor beta chains below come from one sample, sequenced in a study of T cell responses to AZD1222 COVID-19 vaccine. Profiled with immunoSEQ multiplex PCR; TCRdb holds only in-frame clones, not every one. Of 100,000 or so clones listed, around 90% were seen once; the top ten hold 1.7%. The sample in question was peripheral blood, obtained on day 0 of AZD1222 vaccination. Receptors were obtained from an adult in good health.

This rearrangement joins TRBV2 to TRBJ1-6; maybe TRBD1 (5 bases). Germline V gene lookup returns CDR1 SNHLY and CDR2 FYNNEI. There are 14 residues in the CDR3. Trimming shortened V by 4 bases and J by 6 bases, and 10 bases separated the two germline ends. In DNA, the CDR3 is TGTGCCAGCAGTGCCGGGACGATTAATTCACCCCTCCACTTT. Encoded protein: CASSAGTINSPLHF.

V is TRBV10-3 and J is TRBJ1-1; no firm D call. CDR3 length: 12 residues. Germline CDR1 and CDR2: ENHRY and SYGVKD. CDR3 loop: CATVREGSEAFF. The CDR3 bases are TGTGCTACAGTGAGGGAGGGCTCTGAAGCTTTCTTT.

The CDR3 region is CAWSTSREQFF. Written as DNA, the CDR3 is TGTGCCTGGAGTACCAGCCGAGAGCAGTTCTTC. The chain uses TRBV30 and TRBJ2-1; D gene unclear. Trimming removed 2 bases at V and 10 bases at J, with 9 bases between. The germline V gene has CDR1 GTSNPN and CDR2 SVGIG (reference sequence). This CDR3 region has 11 residues.

V is TRBV7-3 and J is TRBJ2-3, with TRBD2 matching 7 bases. Germline V gene sequence: CDR1 SGHTA, CDR2 FQGTGA. J lost 0 bases, V lost 5 bases, and 8 bases had no gene match. This CDR3 spans 16 amino acids. The CDR3 here is CASSLTFSGSTDTQYF. The DNA of the CDR3 is TGTGCCAGCAGCCTTACTTTTAGCGGGAGCACAGATACGCAGTATTTT.

V is TRBV18 and J is TRBJ2-7; D remains ambiguous. Germline lookup yields CDR1 KGHSH and CDR2 LQKENI. The CDR3 is made up of 14 amino acids. V was pared by 3 bases and J by 3 bases, with 12 bases between. CDR3 loop: CASSPPGEIYEQYF. The CDR3 DNA reads TGTGCCAGCTCACCTCCCGGCGAGATCTACGAGCAGTACTTC.

This clone appeared a single time. Here the CDR3 reads CSAGQDYGYTF. CDR3 bases: TGCAGCGCGGGACAGGACTATGGCTACACCTTC. The chain carries TRBV29-1 and TRBJ1-2, with 8 nucleotides matching TRBD1. The V and J ends lost 7 bases and 3 bases, in that order; junction bases with no gene match: 1. CDR1 and CDR2 from the germline V gene are SQVTM and ANQGSEA. This CDR3 region has 11 residues.

In its sample, this clone was seen once. The V call is TRBV11-2, the J call TRBJ2-1; 11 nucleotides align to TRBD2. This CDR3 is 15 amino acids long. Germline CDR1 and CDR2: SGHAT and FQNNGV. Trimming cost V 2 bases and J 8 bases; bases outside gene matches: 5. The CDR3: CASSLTSGSPHEQFF. CDR3 nucleotide sequence: TGTGCCAGCAGCTTAACTAGCGGGAGCCCCCATGAGCAGTTCTTC.

V usage is TRBV14 and J usage is TRBJ2-7; D is ambiguous. Germline V lookup: CDR1 SGHDN, CDR2 FVKESK. The V gene lost 3 bases and the J gene lost 7 bases, with 13 bases spanning the gap. The CDR3 spans 13 residues. DNA for the CDR3: TGTGCCAGCAGCCACTTAGAAGTCATGGAGCAGTACTTC. Its protein product is CASSHLEVMEQYF.

The V gene is TRBV28, the J gene TRBJ2-4, with 7 bases identical to TRBD1. Germline CDR1 MDHEN, CDR2 SYDVKM. With V trimmed by 2 bases and J by 0 bases, 1 base remained unmatched. This CDR3 is 15 amino acids long. Here the CDR3 reads CASSLGTVAKNIQYF. DNA of the CDR3: TGTGCCAGCAGTTTAGGGACAGTAGCCAAAAACATTCAGTACTTC. Supplemented by reference TRBV28 and TRBJ2-4, the full variable domain reads DVKVTQSSRYLVKRTGEKVFLECVQDMDHENMFWYRQDPGLGLRLIYFSYDVKMKEKGDIPEGYSVSREKKERFSLILESASTNQTSMYLCASSLGTVAKNIQYFGAGTRLSVL.

This clone was seen once. This chain connects TRBV5-6 to TRBJ2-3; D unresolved. Germline CDR1 is SGHDT and CDR2 is YYEEEE. This CDR3 is 14 amino acids long. Trimming left V 4 bases short and J 2 bases short, with 11 bases between. The CDR3 DNA follows: TGTGCCAGCAGCCCGAGCCTCAACACAGATACGCAGTATTTT. As protein: CASSPSLNTDTQYF. The full variable domain, rest sourced from reference TRBV5-6 and TRBJ2-3, is DAGVTQSPTHLIKTRGQQVTLRCSPKSGHDTVSWYQQALGQGPQFIFQYYEEEERQRGNFPDRFSGHQFPNYSSELNVNALLLGDSALYLCASSPSLNTDTQYFGPGTRLTVL.

This rearrangement joins TRBV27 to TRBJ1-6; D is unresolved. The V gene lost 0 bases and the J gene lost 0 bases, with 6 bases spanning the gap. The CDR3 sequence is 16 residues long. CDR1 is MNHEY and CDR2 is SMNVEV in the germline V gene (reference sequence). The CDR3, as DNA: TGTGCCAGCAGTTTATCGTTGAGCTCCTATAATTCACCCCTCCACTTT. This codes for CASSLSLSSYNSPLHF.

V usage is TRBV28 and J usage is TRBJ2-7; maybe TRBD2 (7 bases). The germline V and J ends were trimmed by 2 bases and 3 bases, with 17 bases remaining between them. CDR1 MDHEN and CDR2 SYDVKM come from the germline V gene. This CDR3 is 16 amino acids long. The CDR3 sequence: CASSLRGPRGLYEQYF. CDR3 in DNA: TGTGCCAGCAGTTTAAGGGGCCCGCGGGGGCTCTACGAGCAGTACTTC.

The V and J genes are TRBV6-6 and TRBJ1-3; a weak D match, TRBD1 (5 bases). CDR1 is MNHNY and CDR2 is SVGAGI in the germline V gene (reference sequence). V was clipped by 8 bases and J by 1 base, with 15 bases between them. The CDR3 length is 15 residues. In DNA, the CDR3 is TGTGCCAGCGGGGGGATGGTAGGTTCTGGAAACACCATATATTTT. Its translation: CASGGMVGSGNTIYF.

This clone was counted a single time. The chain joins TRBV11-1 to TRBJ2-1; the match to TRBD2 covers 7 bases. CDR1 SGHAT and CDR2 FQDESV come from the germline V gene (reference sequence). V was pared by 1 base and J by 0 bases, with 0 bases of the junction left unmatched. The CDR3 loop spans 15 amino acids. The CDR3 DNA sequence: TGTGCCAGCAGCTTAGGCGGGAGCTCCTACAATGAGCAGTTCTTC. It specifies CASSLGGSSYNEQFF. Full variable domain (rest looked up from reference TRBV11-1 and TRBJ2-1): EAEVAQSPRYKITEKSQAVAFWCDPISGHATLYWYRQILGQGPELLVQFQDESVVDDSQLPKDRFSAERLKGVDSTLKIQPAELGDSAMYLCASSLGGSSYNEQFFGPGTRLTVL.

The chain has TRBV4-1 and TRBJ2-3; 15 bases align to TRBD2. CDR1 and CDR2 from the germline V gene are MGHRA and YSYEKL. The CDR3 runs 17 residues. V dropped 2 bases and J dropped 3; count of bases not matched to a gene: 3. Here the CDR3 reads CASSQTGTSGRTDTQYF. DNA of the CDR3: TGCGCCAGCAGCCAAACCGGGACTAGCGGGAGGACAGATACGCAGTATTTT.

The chain couples TRBV5-1 to TRBJ1-4; 8 bases match TRBD1. The CDR3 runs to 16 residues. Unmatched junction bases numbered 7, after V lost 3 bases and J lost 3 bases. Germline CDR1 and CDR2: SGHRS and YFSETQ. CDR3 amino acids: CASSWDRQSANEKLFF. CDR3 sequence (DNA): TGCGCCAGCAGCTGGGACAGGCAATCTGCTAATGAAAAACTGTTTTTT.

J is TRBJ1-1 and V is TRBV12-2; the table's D gene call, TRBD1, was not cross checked with the DNA. TRBV12-2 is labeled a pseudogene. The CDR3 runs 17 residues. The CDR3 spells CASRFPDRGRRNTEAFF. The CDR3 nucleotides are TGTGCAAGTCGCTTCCCGGACAGGGGGCGCAGGAACACTGAAGCTTTCTTT.

This sequence joins TRBV18 and TRBJ2-1; the match to TRBD2 covers 13 bases. CDR3 length: 16 amino acids. After removal of 2 bases from V and 3 bases from J, the junction contained 1 base not matched to a gene. Germline V gene data show CDR1 as KGHSH and CDR2 as LQKENI. CDR3 DNA: TGTGCCAGCTCACCAGGGACTAGCGGGGACTACAATGAGCAGTTCTTC. It is translated as CASSPGTSGDYNEQFF.

This rearrangement joins TRBV30 to TRBJ1-2; D perhaps matches TRBD1 (5 bases). V lost 4 bases and J lost 0, with 15 bases in between. The CDR3 sequence is 15 residues long. Germline V CDR1 and CDR2: GTSNPN, SVGIG (reference sequence). In DNA, the CDR3 is TGTGCCTGGAATGGGCTCGGGACGGCTAACTATGGCTACACCTTC. Protein: CAWNGLGTANYGYTF.

The chain joins TRBV29-1 to TRBJ2-4; D not certain. V lost 0 bases, J lost 5 bases, and 11 bases lay in between. Looked up from germline, CDR1 is SQVTM and CDR2 is ANQGSEA. The CDR3 totals 14 residues. The CDR3 DNA sequence: TGCAGCGTTGAAGATCAGGAAACCGAAAACATTCAGTACTTC. It translates to CSVEDQETENIQYF.

The rearrangement joins TRBV11-2 to TRBJ2-1; no clear D gene. The CDR3 covers 13 residues. V shed 2 bases and J shed 5 bases, with 7 bases lying between them. From germline, CDR1 is SGHAT and CDR2 FQNNGV. CDR3 coding DNA: TGTGCCAGCAGCTTAAGTCTGGACAATGAGCAGTTCTTC. It is translated as CASSLSLDNEQFF.

The chain is built from TRBV18 and TRBJ2-1; TRBD1 is a possible D gene (6 bases). The germline CDR1 and CDR2 sequences are KGHSH and LQKENI. The V end was cut by 4 bases, the J end by 4 bases, with 8 bases between. This CDR3 is built from 13 residues. The CDR3 region has the DNA TGTGCCAGCTCACTCACAGGGTACAATGAGCAGTTCTTC. This encodes CASSLTGYNEQFF.

The V call is TRBV27, the J call TRBJ2-1; D remains ambiguous. Trimming took 6 bases from V and 3 from J, leaving 15 bases between them. The CDR3 runs to 15 residues. Looked up from germline, CDR1 is MNHEY and CDR2 is SMNVEV (reference sequence). In DNA, the CDR3 is TGTGCCAGCAGGCCCACCATGGGCAGCTACAATGAGCAGTTCTTC. Amino acids: CASRPTMGSYNEQFF.

The chain's CDR3 is CASSLIDSGYEQYF. DNA of the CDR3: TGTGCCAGCAGCTTAATAGACTCAGGTTACGAGCAGTACTTC. The chain carries TRBV7-9 and TRBJ2-7; D uncertain. Germline V CDR1 and CDR2: SEHNR, FQNEAQ (reference sequence). Trimming stripped 2 bases from V and 4 bases from J, with 12 bases between. This CDR3 region has 14 residues.

This chain connects TRBV2 to TRBJ1-5; maybe TRBD1 (6 bases). The V gene lost 3 bases and the J gene lost 5 bases, with 17 bases spanning the gap. The germline gives CDR1 SNHLY, CDR2 FYNNEI. CDR3 length: 16 amino acids. The CDR3 DNA reads as TGTGCCAGCAGTGAGTTGGGGGGGGCCGGGTATCAGCCCCAGCATTTT. The encoded protein is CASSELGGAGYQPQHF.

The rearrangement links TRBV6-5 to TRBJ2-3; 9 bases are a match to TRBD2. Germline trimming cut 7 bases from V and 5 bases from J; bases unmatched to any gene: 7. CDR1 is MNHEY, CDR2 SVGAGI, per germline. This CDR3 has 14 amino acids. The CDR3 DNA follows: TGTGCCAGCATTGGTAGCGGGAGAAAAGATACGCAGTATTTT. Translating it yields CASIGSGRKDTQYF.

This rearrangement joins TRBV2 to TRBJ1-2; 7 positions match TRBD1. CDR1 is SNHLY and CDR2 is FYNNEI in the germline V gene. This CDR3 region has 18 residues. The ends lost 2 bases at V and 4 bases at J; junction bases unmatched: 16. The CDR3 sequence: CASSELGQAPGFSYGYTF. The CDR3 coding sequence is TGTGCCAGCAGTGAACTAGGACAGGCGCCAGGATTTAGCTATGGCTACACCTTC.

The V and J genes are TRBV7-3 and TRBJ2-1; D tentatively fits TRBD1 or TRBD2 (7 bases each). V lost 5 bases and J 3 bases, leaving 14 bases between the germline ends. Germline CDR1 reads SGHTA; CDR2 reads FQGTGA. The CDR3 runs 15 residues. This chain's CDR3 is CASSPRGGVYNEQFF. Written as DNA, the CDR3 is TGTGCCAGCAGCCCCAGGGGGGGAGTCTACAATGAGCAGTTCTTC.

The chain has TRBV2 and TRBJ1-1, with D tentatively TRBD1 (6 bases). The germline CDR1 and CDR2 sequences are SNHLY and FYNNEI. V shed 2 bases and J shed 0 bases, with 10 bases lying between them. CDR3 length: 15 residues. The CDR3 is CASSEQGHLNTEAFF. CDR3 in DNA: TGTGCCAGCAGTGAACAGGGACACTTGAACACTGAAGCTTTCTTT.

This clone was seen once. The chain recombines TRBV9 with TRBJ2-5; no firm D call. There are 14 residues in the CDR3. Deletions cut 3 bases from V and 2 bases from J, with 11 bases between. Germline values: CDR1 SGDLS, CDR2 YYNGEE. In nucleotides, the CDR3 is TGTGCCAGCAGCGCGATGGTGGCACAAGAGACCCAGTACTTC. Translation: CASSAMVAQETQYF.

A single count supports this clone. The chain has TRBV28 and TRBJ1-5, with D maybe TRBD1 (6 bases). Germline CDR1 reads MDHEN; CDR2 reads SYDVKM. V lost 6 bases to trimming and J lost 5 bases, with 20 bases between them. The CDR3 loop spans 16 amino acids. DNA of the CDR3: TGTGCCAGCAGCGCGACACCCGGGGGGCGGGATCAGCCCCAGCATTTT. It specifies CASSATPGGRDQPQHF.